Listed below are T cell receptor beta chains from one sample, sequenced in a study of shared clonotypes between healthy human individuals. The protocol was immunoSEQ multiplex PCR, while the TCRdb copy is restricted to in-frame clones and leaves out a portion. This table holds roughly 1.4 million clones, approximately 98.5% found once. Sequences were obtained from naive CD4+ T cells sorted from blood. These receptors were obtained from a young man in good health. The CDR3 runs from the conserved cysteine through the conserved F or W. A D gene is named only where the DNA matches it firmly. Only part of the rows carry a size: once, few, many, or a class if the clone is expanded.

v_call	j_call	clone_size	d_call	cdr3_aa	cdr3_nt
TRBV28	TRBJ1-5	.	.	CASRPVSNQPQHF	TGTGCCAGCCGGCCGGTTAGCAATCAGCCCCAGCATTTT
TRBV5-1	TRBJ1-2	once	.	CASSAGRDPYGYTF	TGCGCCAGCAGCGCGGGGAGGGACCCCTATGGCTACACCTTC
TRBV6-1	TRBJ1-5	.	.	CASSTEPSNQPQHF	TGTGCCAGCAGCACAGAACCCAGCAATCAGCCCCAGCATTTT
TRBV18	TRBJ2-3	.	.	CASSLPGTPTDTQYF	TGTGCCAGCTCACTTCCCGGGACCCCCACAGATACGCAGTATTTT
TRBV7-9	TRBJ1-5	.	.	CASSLVGSSHQPQHF	TGTGCCAGCAGCTTAGTGGGTTCCTCGCATCAGCCCCAGCATTTT
TRBV5-1	TRBJ2-7	.	TRBD1	CASSFGTGLAYEQYF	TGCGCCAGCAGCTTCGGGACAGGGCTTGCCTACGAGCAGTACTTC
TRBV7-2	TRBJ2-5	once	TRBD2	CASSLAGTSGSPRETQYF	TGTGCCAGCAGCTTAGCGGGGACTAGCGGGAGTCCCCGGGAGACCCAGTACTTC
TRBV6-1	TRBJ1-1	.	.	CASRFGGPTEAFF	TGTGCCAGCAGATTCGGGGGGCCGACTGAAGCTTTCTTT
TRBV7-3	TRBJ2-1	.	.	CASSLAASYNEQFF	TGTGCCAGCAGCTTAGCAGCATCCTACAATGAGCAGTTCTTC
TRBV5-1	TRBJ1-3	.	.	CASSLEARNTIYF	TGCGCCAGCAGTTTGGAGGCAAGAAACACCATATATTTT
TRBV29-1	TRBJ2-2	.	TRBD1	CSVEVGQTTGELFF	TGCAGCGTTGAAGTGGGACAGACCACCGGGGAGCTGTTTTTT
TRBV7-2	TRBJ1-1	.	.	CASSFLFGAEAFF	TGTGCCAGCAGCTTCCTATTTGGTGCTGAAGCTTTCTTT
TRBV18	TRBJ2-5	.	.	CASSPLVLTGNSQETQYF	TGTGCCAGCTCACCACTGGTTCTTACAGGCAATTCCCAAGAGACCCAGTACTTC
TRBV10-3	TRBJ2-6	.	TRBD2	CAISGASGRASGANVLTF	TGTGCCATCAGTGGGGCTAGCGGGAGGGCCTCTGGGGCCAACGTCCTGACTTTC
TRBV2	TRBJ2-7	.	TRBD1	CASRDRGYEQYF	TGTGCCAGCAGGGACAGGGGTTACGAGCAGTACTTC
TRBV2	TRBJ2-7	.	.	CASSERKGRLTAEQQYF	TGTGCCAGCAGTGAAAGGAAGGGGAGGCTGACCGCGGAGCAGCAGTACTTC
TRBV5-6	TRBJ1-1	.	.	CASSYDWGNTEAFF	TGTGCCAGCAGCTACGATTGGGGGAACACTGAAGCTTTCTTT
TRBV7-9	TRBJ2-6	.	.	CASSSRNPSGANVLTF	TGTGCCAGCAGCTCCAGAAATCCCTCTGGGGCCAACGTCCTGACTTTC
TRBV18	TRBJ2-3	.	.	CASSPPHLQGDTQYF	TGTGCCAGCTCACCACCCCACCTTCAGGGTGATACGCAGTATTTT
TRBV18	TRBJ2-7	few	TRBD2	CASSPRTSGTYEQYF	TGTGCCAGCTCACCACGGACTAGCGGAACCTACGAGCAGTACTTC
TRBV14	TRBJ2-7	.	.	CASSPITGQYEQYF	TGTGCCAGCAGCCCAATTACGGGGCAATACGAGCAGTACTTC
TRBV18	TRBJ2-1	.	.	CASSPTQAVGGNEQFF	TGTGCCAGCTCACCGACGCAGGCTGTGGGAGGAAATGAGCAGTTCTTC
TRBV19	TRBJ1-3	.	.	CASSITSAGNTIYF	TGTGCCAGTAGTATAACGTCAGCTGGAAACACCATATATTTT
TRBV5-8	TRBJ2-3	.	.	CASSLPQTDTQYF	TGTGCCAGCAGCTTGCCACAAACAGATACGCAGTATTTT
TRBV7-6	TRBJ1-1	once	.	CASSPRLQMNTEAFF	TGTGCCAGCAGCCCTCGGTTGCAGATGAACACTGAAGCTTTCTTT
TRBV9	TRBJ2-3	.	.	CASSVGLDRMYTDTQYF	TGTGCCAGCAGCGTAGGGCTCGACAGGATGTACACAGATACGCAGTATTTT
TRBV5-4	TRBJ2-2	.	.	CASSLEGIGELFF	TGTGCCAGCAGCTTGGAAGGGATCGGGGAGCTGTTTTTT
TRBV9	TRBJ2-1	.	TRBD2	CASSVEGLAGGISYNEQFF	TGTGCCAGCAGCGTAGAGGGACTAGCGGGAGGAATTTCCTACAATGAGCAGTTCTTC
TRBV6-5	TRBJ2-5	once	.	CASSSGETQYF	TGTGCCAGCAGTTCGGGGGAGACCCAGTACTTC
TRBV13	TRBJ1-1	.	.	CASKGALRATEAFF	TGTGCCAGCAAAGGAGCTCTAAGGGCCACTGAAGCTTTCTTT